Detailed here is one TCR beta chain. Being one base from a much bigger clone, this may be a read error. The record originates from a study of tumor-infiltrating lymphocytes in primary liver carcinoma. The approximately 17-32 mg bulk tissue piece was not sorted before simultaneous RNA and DNA extraction. TCR beta cDNA was made from 500 ng total RNA with a constant-region primer. ARM-PCR was slightly modified, and three nested multiplex PCR rounds with it gave rise to the TCR beta libraries. It was with TRBV1-TRBV30 forward primers and a C-beta reverse primer that the first two PCR rounds were run, at approximately 10 cycles each. Each CDR3 protein is one row after TCRdb ran MiXCR on the multiplex PCR reads. Here the sample spans over 95,000 distinct CDR3 sequences, 55% to 70% being singletons. This CDR3 region has 14 residues. V lost 0 bases to trimming and J lost 4 bases, with 10 bases between them. The germline V gene has CDR1 SGHRS and CDR2 YFSETQ.

The sample comprised liver tumor tissue from sampling region 5. Subset reported: tumor region T5, tumor centre. The chain carries TRBV5-1 and TRBJ1-2; a possible D gene is TRBD1 (6 bases). This clonotype was obtained from a woman aged 60-75 years with primary liver carcinoma and hepatitis B virus infection. Here the CDR3 DNA reads TGCGCCAGCAGCTTGGTAAGGACAGCCTATGGCTACACCTTC. Protein product: CASSLVRTAYGYTF.